This T cell receptor (beta chain) appears in the sequencing data of a study of blood T cell repertoires in COVID-19. Study-level background: Sources were T cells, B-cell-depleted T cells, or PBMCs; the material itself was cDNA or gDNA.

With V trimmed by 0 bases and J by 3 bases, 0 bases remained unmatched. There are 15 residues in the CDR3. CDR1 and CDR2 from the germline V gene are SGHTS and YDEGEE. Original processing notes: Estimation of nucleated cell counts was performed using reference gene primer amplification. Measured with immunoSEQ multiplex PCR; TCRdb has only the in-frame clones, and not every one. V and J calls and clone size come straight from that table; D and trimming were deduced from the DNA. The repertoire holds some 350,000 clones, with 88% as singletons. The sample taken for sequencing was peripheral blood. The sequence came from a woman in her 70s with COVID-19, enrolled during active disease. The chain employs TRBV5-8 and TRBJ2-3, with 11 bases aligning to TRBD2. The CDR3 loop reads CASSLGLAGTDTQYF. CDR3 bases: TGTGCCAGCAGCTTGGGACTAGCGGGAACAGATACGCAGTATTTT.